These 14 T cell receptor beta chains originate from one sample sequenced in a study of shared clonotypes between healthy human individuals. Profiled with immunoSEQ multiplex PCR; TCRdb holds only in-frame clones, not every one. The table records a few hundred thousand clones, 60% to 70% of them present only once. Sequencing was done on a sample of memory CD4+ T cells sorted from blood. Subset here: CD45RA-negative fraction. These receptors originate from a man in his thirties or forties in good health.

V usage is TRBV7-3 and J usage is TRBJ2-2; D may be TRBD1 (6 bases). Germline-derived CDR1 and CDR2 are SGHTA and FQGTGA. V was pared by 0 bases and J by 6 bases, with 11 bases between. The CDR3 is 15 amino acids. The CDR3 DNA sequence: TGTGCCAGCAGCTTAACTGGGGGCTTAGCCGGGGAGCTGTTTTTT. Amino acids: CASSLTGGLAGELFF. Full variable domain (missing parts from reference TRBV7-3 and TRBJ2-2): GAGVSQTPSNKVTEKGKYVELRCDPISGHTALYWYRQSLGQGPEFLIYFQGTGAADDSGLPNDRFFAVRPEGSVSTLKIQRTERGDSAVYLCASSLTGGLAGELFFGEGSRLTVL.

This chain connects TRBV7-9 to TRBJ1-1; D is possibly TRBD1 (6 bases). V was shortened by 5 bases and J by 4 bases, with 17 bases between the two germline ends. CDR3 length: 15 amino acids. The germline V gene has CDR1 SEHNR and CDR2 FQNEAQ (reference sequence). The DNA of the CDR3 is TGTGCCAGCAGCAAACGTGGAGGGGGGGGCACTGAAGCTTTCTTT. It encodes CASSKRGGGGTEAFF.

The rearrangement uses TRBV25-1 and TRBJ2-3, with 10 bases identical to TRBD1. Per the germline V gene, CDR1 is MGHDK and CDR2 is SYGVNS. The J segment lost 2 bases and the V segment lost 0 bases, leaving 5 bases of the junction unmatched. This CDR3 has 17 residues. The CDR3 is CASSEYKGTGATDTQYF. CDR3 in DNA: TGTGCCAGCAGTGAATACAAGGGGACAGGGGCCACAGATACGCAGTATTTT. Drawing the rest from reference TRBV25-1 and TRBJ2-3, the complete variable domain is EADIYQTPRYLVIGTGKKITLECSQTMGHDKMYWYQQDPGMELHLIHYSYGVNSTEKGDLSSESTVSRIRTEHFPLTLESARPSHTSQYLCASSEYKGTGATDTQYFGPGTRLTVL.

In this sample, this clone turned up once. V and J are TRBV7-8 and TRBJ2-3, with D maybe TRBD2 (5 bases). V was pared by 0 bases and J by 5 bases, with 18 bases between. The CDR3 runs to 17 residues. CDR1 and CDR2 (germline): SGHVS, FQNEAQ. For the CDR3, the DNA is TGTGCCAGCAGCTTAGCATCGGGATCCGGGTTGGGAGATACGCAGTATTTT. It translates to CASSLASGSGLGDTQYF. Variable domain in full (rest from reference TRBV7-8 and TRBJ2-3): GAGVSQSPRYKVAKRGQDVALRCDPISGHVSLFWYQQALGQGPEFLTYFQNEAQLDKSGLPSDRFFAERPEGSVSTLKIQRTQQEDSAVYLCASSLASGSGLGDTQYFGPGTRLTVL.

This clone was detected once. The chain joins TRBV10-2 to TRBJ1-2, with 7 bases matching TRBD1. CDR1 is WSHSY, CDR2 SAAADI, per germline. The length of the CDR3 is 14 residues. V was clipped by 11 bases and J by 6 bases; unmatched bases: 15. The chain's CDR3 is CAASRGTAGHGYTF. The CDR3 region has the DNA TGCGCCGCAAGCAGAGGGACAGCTGGGCATGGCTACACCTTC.

The chain uses TRBV28 and TRBJ2-6, with 7 bases fitting TRBD1. Germline V CDR1 and CDR2: MDHEN, SYDVKM. The CDR3 has 14 residues. J lost 1 base, V lost 6 bases, and 0 bases had no gene match. CDR3 nucleotide sequence: TGTGCCAGCAGACAGGGGTCTGGGGCCAACGTCCTGACTTTC. Translating it yields CASRQGSGANVLTF.

This chain connects TRBV11-1 to TRBJ2-7; D ambiguous. Trimming left V 4 bases short and J 0 bases short, with 7 bases between. Germline CDR1 SGHAT, CDR2 FQDESV (reference sequence). The CDR3 contains 13 residues. The CDR3 protein is CASSSTHSYEQYF. The CDR3 nucleotides read TGTGCCAGCAGCTCTACCCACTCCTACGAGCAGTACTTC.

This clone was counted a single time. This chain links TRBV11-2 with TRBJ2-5, with D tentatively TRBD2 (5 bases). The CDR3 is made up of 16 amino acids. Trimming took off 1 base at V and 5 bases at J, with 17 bases between the two ends. Germline CDR1 SGHAT, CDR2 FQNNGV. The CDR3 nucleotides are TGTGCCAGCAGCTTAGTAGTTCCCAGCGCGGGTGAGACCCAGTACTTC. This codes for CASSLVVPSAGETQYF.

The chain carries TRBV5-4 and TRBJ2-3, with 7 nucleotides matching TRBD2. From germline, CDR1 is SGHNT and CDR2 YYREEE (reference sequence). This CDR3 region has 15 residues. V lost 4 bases to trimming and J lost 4 bases; unmatched junction nucleotides: 9. The CDR3 here is CASSKTAGFADTQYF. In DNA form, the CDR3 reads TGTGCCAGCAGCAAAACAGCGGGGTTTGCAGATACGCAGTATTTT.

V usage is TRBV28 and J usage is TRBJ2-6; TRBD1 is a possible D gene (6 bases). Germline CDR1 MDHEN, CDR2 SYDVKM. Trimming removed 6 bases from V and 0 bases from J, with 12 bases in between. The CDR3 runs 16 residues. The CDR3 DNA is TGTGCCAGCAGCCGAGGGGGAGACTCTGGGGCCAACGTCCTGACTTTC. The encoded protein is CASSRGGDSGANVLTF.

This sequence joins TRBV5-1 and TRBJ2-1, with D maybe TRBD2 (5 bases). Trimming shortened V by 0 bases and J by 10 bases, and 26 bases separated the two germline ends. CDR3 size: 18 residues. From germline, CDR1 is SGHRS and CDR2 YFSETQ. CDR3 amino acids: CASSLGSRDTVRNGEQFF. The CDR3 coding sequence is TGCGCCAGCAGCTTGGGGTCCCGGGATACAGTCCGAAATGGCGAGCAGTTCTTC. The variable domain in full, completed from reference TRBV5-1 and TRBJ2-1, reads KAGVTQTPRYLIKTRGQQVTLSCSPISGHRSVSWYQQTPGQGLQFLFEYFSETQRNKGNFPGRFSGRQFSNSRSEMNVSTLELGDSALYLCASSLGSRDTVRNGEQFFGPGTRLTVL.

The chain uses TRBV5-6 and TRBJ2-7, with D possibly matching TRBD2 (5 bases). V was pared by 0 bases and J by 2 bases, with 9 bases between. CDR1 is SGHDT and CDR2 is YYEEEE in the germline V gene. CDR3 length equals 14 residues. CDR3 sequence (DNA): TGTGCCAGCAGCTTGGTAGAGGGAACCTACGAGCAGTACTTC. The encoded protein is CASSLVEGTYEQYF.

V gene TRBV2 combines with J gene TRBJ1-1; no clear D. This CDR3 has 13 residues. V was shortened by 6 bases and J by 2 bases, with 10 bases between the two germline ends. Germline V gives CDR1 SNHLY, CDR2 FYNNEI. CDR3 region: CASRTDSNTEAFF. The CDR3 region has the DNA TGTGCCAGCAGGACGGACTCTAACACTGAAGCTTTCTTT.

The chain recombines TRBV30 with TRBJ2-1, with TRBD2 matching over 11 bases. V lost 1 base and J lost 0; bases outside the gene matches: 11. This CDR3 region has 19 residues. Germline lookup yields CDR1 GTSNPN and CDR2 SVGIG (reference sequence). The CDR3 loop reads CAWSAWTSGLRSSYNEQFF. CDR3 DNA: TGTGCCTGGAGTGCCTGGACTAGCGGGCTACGGAGCTCCTACAATGAGCAGTTCTTC.